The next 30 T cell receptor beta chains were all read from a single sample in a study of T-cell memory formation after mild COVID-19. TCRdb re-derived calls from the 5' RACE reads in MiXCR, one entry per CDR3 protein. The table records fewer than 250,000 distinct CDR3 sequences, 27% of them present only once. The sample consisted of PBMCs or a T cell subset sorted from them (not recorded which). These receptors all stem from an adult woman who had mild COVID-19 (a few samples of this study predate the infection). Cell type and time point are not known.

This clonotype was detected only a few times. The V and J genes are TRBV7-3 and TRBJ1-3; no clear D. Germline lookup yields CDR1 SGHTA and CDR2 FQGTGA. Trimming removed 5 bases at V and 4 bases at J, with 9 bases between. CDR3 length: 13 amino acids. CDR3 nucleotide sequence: TGTGCCAGCAGCCCGGATCGGGGAAACACCATATATTTT. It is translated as CASSPDRGNTIYF.

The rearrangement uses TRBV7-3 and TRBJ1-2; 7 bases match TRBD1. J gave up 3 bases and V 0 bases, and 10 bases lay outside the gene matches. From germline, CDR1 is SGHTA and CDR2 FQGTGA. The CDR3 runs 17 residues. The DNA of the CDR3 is TGTGCCAGCAGCTTAACACCCCGACAGGGACGGCACTATGGCTACACCTTC. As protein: CASSLTPRQGRHYGYTF.

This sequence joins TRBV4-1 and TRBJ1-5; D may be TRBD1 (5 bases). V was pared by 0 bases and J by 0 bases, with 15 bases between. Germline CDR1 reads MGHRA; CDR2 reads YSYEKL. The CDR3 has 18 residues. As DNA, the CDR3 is TGCGCCAGCAGCCAAGACCCCAGACAGAGTGTTAGCAATCAGCCCCAGCATTTT. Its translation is CASSQDPRQSVSNQPQHF.

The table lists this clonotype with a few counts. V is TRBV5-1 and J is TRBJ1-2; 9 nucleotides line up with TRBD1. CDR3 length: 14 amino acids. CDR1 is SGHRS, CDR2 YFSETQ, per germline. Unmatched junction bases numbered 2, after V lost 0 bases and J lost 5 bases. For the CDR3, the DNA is TGCGCCAGCAGCTTGGGACAGGGGGTATATGGCTACACCTTC. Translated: CASSLGQGVYGYTF. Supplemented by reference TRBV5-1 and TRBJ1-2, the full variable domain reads KAGVTQTPRYLIKTRGQQVTLSCSPISGHRSVSWYQQTPGQGLQFLFEYFSETQRNKGNFPGRFSGRQFSNSRSEMNVSTLELGDSALYLCASSLGQGVYGYTFGSGTRLTVV.

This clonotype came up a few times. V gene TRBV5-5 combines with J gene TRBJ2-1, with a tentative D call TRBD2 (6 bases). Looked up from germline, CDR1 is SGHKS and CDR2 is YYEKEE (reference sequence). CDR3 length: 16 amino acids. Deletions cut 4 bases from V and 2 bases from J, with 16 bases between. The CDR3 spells CASSPLGGTTYNEQFF. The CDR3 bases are TGTGCCAGCAGCCCCCTGGGCGGGACGACCTACAATGAGCAGTTCTTC.

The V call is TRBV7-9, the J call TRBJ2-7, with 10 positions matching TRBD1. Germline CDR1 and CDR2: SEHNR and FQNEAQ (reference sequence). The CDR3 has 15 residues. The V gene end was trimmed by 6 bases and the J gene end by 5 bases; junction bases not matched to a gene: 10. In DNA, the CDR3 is TGTGCCAGCAGTTACTCCGGGACAGGGGTAAACGAGCAGTACTTC. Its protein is CASSYSGTGVNEQYF.

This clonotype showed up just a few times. Here the CDR3 DNA reads TGTGCCAGCAGTTTGAGAACTCGGGGCTACACCTTC. Its translation is CASSLRTRGYTF. This chain connects TRBV12-3 or TRBV12-4 to TRBJ1-2; D gene unclear. The CDR3 sequence is 12 residues long. The V gene lost 3 bases and the J gene lost 8 bases, with 10 bases spanning the gap.

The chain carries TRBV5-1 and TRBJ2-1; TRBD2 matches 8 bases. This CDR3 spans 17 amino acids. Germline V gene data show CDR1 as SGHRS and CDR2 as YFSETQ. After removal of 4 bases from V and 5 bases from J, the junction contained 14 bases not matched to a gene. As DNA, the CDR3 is TGCGCCAGCAGCCCGAGGCCTAGCGGGCCCTATGACAATGAGCAGTTCTTC. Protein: CASSPRPSGPYDNEQFF. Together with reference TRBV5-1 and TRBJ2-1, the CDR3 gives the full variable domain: KAGVTQTPRYLIKTRGQQVTLSCSPISGHRSVSWYQQTPGQGLQFLFEYFSETQRNKGNFPGRFSGRQFSNSRSEMNVSTLELGDSALYLCASSPRPSGPYDNEQFFGPGTRLTVL.

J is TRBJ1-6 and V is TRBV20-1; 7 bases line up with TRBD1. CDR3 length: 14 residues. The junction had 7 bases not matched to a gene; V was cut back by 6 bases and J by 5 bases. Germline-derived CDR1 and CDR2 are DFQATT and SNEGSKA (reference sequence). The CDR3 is CSARNRGDNSPLHF. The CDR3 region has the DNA TGCAGTGCGAGAAACAGGGGCGATAATTCACCCCTCCACTTT.

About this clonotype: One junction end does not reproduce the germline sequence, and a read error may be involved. CDR3 loop: CASSTPLGQKNTEVFF. In nucleotides, the CDR3 is TGTGCCAGTAGTACCCCCCTGGGACAGAAGAACACTGAAGTTTTCTTT. The J gene is TRBJ1-1, the V gene TRBV19; 7 nucleotides match TRBD1. The CDR3 runs 16 residues. Germline V lookup: CDR1 LNHDA, CDR2 SQIVND (reference sequence).

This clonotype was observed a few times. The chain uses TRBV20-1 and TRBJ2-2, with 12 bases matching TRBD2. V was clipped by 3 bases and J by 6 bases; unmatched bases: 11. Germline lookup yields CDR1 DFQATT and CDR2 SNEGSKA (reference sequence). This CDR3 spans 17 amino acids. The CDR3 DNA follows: TGCAGTGCTAGGGTAGCTAGCGGGAGGGCCCTACCCGGGGAGCTGTTTTTT. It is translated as CSARVASGRALPGELFF.

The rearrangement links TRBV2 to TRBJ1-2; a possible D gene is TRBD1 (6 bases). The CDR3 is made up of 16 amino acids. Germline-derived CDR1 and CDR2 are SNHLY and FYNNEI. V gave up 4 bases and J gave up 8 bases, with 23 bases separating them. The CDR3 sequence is CASSATGFTPYRGYTF. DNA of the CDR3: TGTGCCAGCAGTGCGACAGGTTTTACTCCGTATAGGGGCTACACCTTC.

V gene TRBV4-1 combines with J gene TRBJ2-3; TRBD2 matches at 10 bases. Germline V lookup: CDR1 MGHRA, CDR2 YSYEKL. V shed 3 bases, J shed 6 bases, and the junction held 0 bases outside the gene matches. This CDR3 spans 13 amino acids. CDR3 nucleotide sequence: TGCGCCAGCAGCCAGGGACTAGCGGATACGCAGTATTTT. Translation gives CASSQGLADTQYF.

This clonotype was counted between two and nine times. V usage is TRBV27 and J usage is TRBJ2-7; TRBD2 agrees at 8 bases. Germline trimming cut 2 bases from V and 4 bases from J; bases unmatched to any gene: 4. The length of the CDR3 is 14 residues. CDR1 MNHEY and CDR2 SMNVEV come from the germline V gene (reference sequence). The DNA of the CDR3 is TGTGCCAGCAGTTTAGGGACTAGAGGTTACGAGCAGTACTTC. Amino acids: CASSLGTRGYEQYF.

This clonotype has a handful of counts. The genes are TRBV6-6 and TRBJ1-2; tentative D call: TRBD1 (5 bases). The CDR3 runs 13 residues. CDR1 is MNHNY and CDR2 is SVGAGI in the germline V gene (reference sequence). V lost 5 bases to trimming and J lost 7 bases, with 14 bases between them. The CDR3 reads CASSLLQGSGYTF. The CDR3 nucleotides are TGTGCCAGCAGTCTACTCCAGGGATCTGGCTACACCTTC.

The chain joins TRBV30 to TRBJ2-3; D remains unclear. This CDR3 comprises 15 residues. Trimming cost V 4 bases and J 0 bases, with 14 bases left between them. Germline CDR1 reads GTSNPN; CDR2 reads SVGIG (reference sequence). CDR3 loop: CAWKTNPTSTDTQYF. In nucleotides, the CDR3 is TGTGCCTGGAAGACAAATCCTACTAGCACAGATACGCAGTATTTT.

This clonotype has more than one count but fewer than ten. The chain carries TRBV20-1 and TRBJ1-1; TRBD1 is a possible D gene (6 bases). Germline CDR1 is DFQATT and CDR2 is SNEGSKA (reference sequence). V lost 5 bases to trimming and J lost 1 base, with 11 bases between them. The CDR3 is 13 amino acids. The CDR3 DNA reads TGCAGTGCTTTGGACAGCCCGAACACTGAAGCTTTCTTT. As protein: CSALDSPNTEAFF.

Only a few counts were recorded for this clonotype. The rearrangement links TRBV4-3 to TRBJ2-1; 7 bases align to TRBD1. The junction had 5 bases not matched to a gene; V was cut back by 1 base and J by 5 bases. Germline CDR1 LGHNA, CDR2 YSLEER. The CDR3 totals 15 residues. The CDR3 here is CASSQAPTGNNEQFF. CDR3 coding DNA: TGCGCCAGCAGCCAAGCACCGACAGGGAACAATGAGCAGTTCTTC.

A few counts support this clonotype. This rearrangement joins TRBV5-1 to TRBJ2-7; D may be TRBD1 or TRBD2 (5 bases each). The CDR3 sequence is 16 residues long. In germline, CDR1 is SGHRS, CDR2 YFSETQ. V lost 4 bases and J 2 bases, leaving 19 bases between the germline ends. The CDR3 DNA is TGCGCCAGCAGCGATATCTGGGGCGGGTCGGCCTACGAGCAGTACTTC. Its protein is CASSDIWGGSAYEQYF.

The CDR3 is CASSWAPRTDTQYF. CDR3 coding DNA: TGTGCCAGCAGCTGGGCCCCGCGCACAGATACGCAGTATTTT. The rearrangement links TRBV5-5 to TRBJ2-3; D is uncertain. CDR3 size: 14 residues. Germline CDR1 is SGHKS and CDR2 is YYEKEE (reference sequence). V lost 3 bases, J lost 1 base, and 9 bases lay in between. The complete variable domain, with remaining parts taken from reference TRBV5-5 and TRBJ2-3, reads DAGVTQSPTHLIKTRGQQVTLRCSPISGHKSVSWYQQVLGQGPQFIFQYYEKEERGRGNFPDRFSARQFPNYSSELNVNALLLGDSALYLCASSWAPRTDTQYFGPGTRLTVL.

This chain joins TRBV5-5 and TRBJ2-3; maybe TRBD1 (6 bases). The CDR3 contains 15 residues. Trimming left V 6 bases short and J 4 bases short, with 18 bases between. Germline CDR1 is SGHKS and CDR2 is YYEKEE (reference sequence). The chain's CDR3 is CASMTQGRGSDTQYF. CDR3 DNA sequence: TGTGCCAGCATGACTCAGGGGCGAGGGTCAGATACGCAGTATTTT.

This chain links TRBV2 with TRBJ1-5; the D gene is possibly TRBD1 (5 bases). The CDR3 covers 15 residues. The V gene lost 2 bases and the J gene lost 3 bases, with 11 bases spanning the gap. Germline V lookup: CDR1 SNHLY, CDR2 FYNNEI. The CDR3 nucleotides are TGTGCCAGCAGTGAATGGTCGACAGCCAATCAGCCCCAGCATTTT. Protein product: CASSEWSTANQPQHF.

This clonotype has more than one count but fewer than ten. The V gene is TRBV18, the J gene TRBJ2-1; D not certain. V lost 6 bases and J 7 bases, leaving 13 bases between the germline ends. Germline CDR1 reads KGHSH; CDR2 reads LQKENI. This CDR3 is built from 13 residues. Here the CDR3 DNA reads TGTGCCAGCTCCGGGCCCGGTGGGAATGAGCAGTTCTTC. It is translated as CASSGPGGNEQFF.

The CDR3 spells CSVVGRRGAHTDTQYF. DNA of the CDR3: TGCAGCGTTGTCGGTCGTAGGGGGGCCCACACAGATACGCAGTATTTT. The chain uses TRBV29-1 and TRBJ2-3; either TRBD1 or TRBD2 may fit D (6 bases each). The CDR3 covers 16 residues. Trimming took 4 bases from V and 2 from J, leaving 19 bases between them. Germline V gene lookup returns CDR1 SQVTM and CDR2 ANQGSEA.

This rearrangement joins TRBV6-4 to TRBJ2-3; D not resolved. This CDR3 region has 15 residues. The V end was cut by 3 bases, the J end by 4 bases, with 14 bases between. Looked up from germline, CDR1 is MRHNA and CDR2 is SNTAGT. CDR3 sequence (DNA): TGTGCCAGCAGTGAAGGTCCGGGCAGATCAGATACGCAGTATTTT. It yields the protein CASSEGPGRSDTQYF.

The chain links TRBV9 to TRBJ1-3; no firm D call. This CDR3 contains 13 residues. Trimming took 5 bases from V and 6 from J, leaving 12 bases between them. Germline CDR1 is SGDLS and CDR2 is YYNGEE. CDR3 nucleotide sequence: TGTGCCAGCAGTGGAGACTGGGAAAACACCATATATTTT. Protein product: CASSGDWENTIYF.

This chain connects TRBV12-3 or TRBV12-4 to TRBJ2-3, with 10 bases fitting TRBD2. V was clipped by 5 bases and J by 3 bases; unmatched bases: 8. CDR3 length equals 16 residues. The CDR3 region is CASSTSGTSETDTQYF. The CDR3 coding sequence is TGTGCCAGCAGTACTTCCGGGACTAGCGAGACAGATACGCAGTATTTT.

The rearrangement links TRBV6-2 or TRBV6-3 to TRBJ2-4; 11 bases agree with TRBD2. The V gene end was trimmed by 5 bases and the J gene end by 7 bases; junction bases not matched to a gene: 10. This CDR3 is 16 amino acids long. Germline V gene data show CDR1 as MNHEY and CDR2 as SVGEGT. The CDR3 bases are TGTGCCAGCAGTCCCGGGACTAGCGGCTTAGGGAACATTCAGTACTTC. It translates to CASSPGTSGLGNIQYF.

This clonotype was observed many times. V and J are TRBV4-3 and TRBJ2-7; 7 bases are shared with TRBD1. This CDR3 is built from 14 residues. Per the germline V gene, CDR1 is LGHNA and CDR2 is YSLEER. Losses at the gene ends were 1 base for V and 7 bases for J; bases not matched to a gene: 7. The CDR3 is CASSQATAGGEQYF. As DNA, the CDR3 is TGCGCCAGCAGCCAAGCGACAGCAGGGGGAGAGCAGTACTTC.

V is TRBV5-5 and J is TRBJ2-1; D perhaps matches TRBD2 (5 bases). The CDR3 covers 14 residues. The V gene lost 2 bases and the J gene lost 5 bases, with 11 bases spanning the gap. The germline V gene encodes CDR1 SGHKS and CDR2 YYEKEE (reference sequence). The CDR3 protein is CASSFPRADNEQFF. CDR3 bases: TGTGCCAGCAGCTTTCCGCGGGCCGACAATGAGCAGTTCTTC.